The source of this T cell receptor beta chain is a study of beta chain features in type 1 diabetes. General study findings and limits: Significant though moderate, a shortening of TCRB CDR3s appeared in all four CD4+ subsets of Type 1 diabetes patients.

The whole isolated RNA underwent reverse transcription, so sequencing captured expressed TCRB transcripts. Produced via immunoSEQ multiplex PCR; TCRdb's table is partial and in-frame only. In the table there are hundreds of thousands of clones, about an eighth of which are singletons. V lost 3 bases and J 2 bases, leaving 11 bases between the germline ends. Germline values: CDR1 SGHVS, CDR2 FNYEAQ. The CDR3 contains 15 residues. This clone was counted only a few times. Its specificity is unknown. The rearrangement links TRBV7-6 to TRBJ2-1; D is possibly TRBD2 (5 bases). Input material: naive CD4+ T cells from blood. The receptor's source is a man between 18 and 29 years old with type 1 diabetes. CDR3 nucleotides: TGTGCCAGCAGCTTTGGGAGTCCCACCTACAATGAGCAGTTCTTC. Amino acid sequence: CASSFGSPTYNEQFF.